A selection of T cell receptor beta chains follows, all from one sample in a study of shared clonotypes between healthy human individuals. Sequenced by immunoSEQ multiplex PCR; TCRdb stores in-frame clones only, minus some. The sample contains some 1 million clones, roughly 75% of which appear only once. Sequencing input: memory CD4+ T cells sorted from blood. These receptors all stem from a man aged 18 to 35 in good health. The CDR3 runs from the conserved cysteine through the conserved F or W. A D gene is named only where the DNA matches it firmly. Only part of the rows carry a size: once, few, many, or a class if the clone is expanded.

-	TRBV7-9	TRBJ2-2	-	CASSSRTGELFF	TGTGCCAGCAGCTCGAGAACCGGGGAGCTGTTTTTT
-	TRBV6-5	TRBJ1-6	-	CASSPRGAGALHF	TGTGCCAGCAGCCCGCGGGGAGCCGGGGCCCTCCACTTT
TRBD1	TRBV29-1	TRBJ1-1	many	CSEQQGVLTEAFF	TGCAGCGAACAACAGGGGGTATTGACTGAAGCTTTCTTT
-	TRBV6-1	TRBJ2-7	-	CASSRDPSYEQYF	TGTGCCAGCAGCCGGGACCCCTCCTACGAGCAGTACTTC
TRBD2	TRBV7-9	TRBJ2-1	-	CASSQTSGRVLSSYNEQFF	TGTGCCAGCAGCCAAACTAGCGGGAGGGTTTTAAGCTCCTACAATGAGCAGTTCTTC
TRBD2	TRBV6-6	TRBJ2-7	-	CASSYGAGETYEQYF	TGTGCCAGCAGTTACGGGGCGGGAGAAACCTACGAGCAGTACTTC
TRBD2	TRBV19	TRBJ2-1	few	CASSRRGAGDTYNEQFF	TGTGCCAGTAGTCGACGTGGAGCGGGAGACACCTACAATGAGCAGTTCTTC
TRBD2	TRBV11-1	TRBJ2-7	many	CASSLGLAGEQYF	TGTGCCAGCAGCTTAGGACTAGCGGGGGAGCAGTACTTC
TRBD1	TRBV7-9	TRBJ1-2	-	CASSFTPRTGGEAYGYTF	TGTGCCAGCAGCTTCACCCCGAGAACAGGGGGGGAAGCCTATGGCTACACCTTC
-	TRBV6-6	TRBJ1-4	few	CASSSRQTSYEKLFF	TGTGCCAGCAGTTCAAGACAGACTAGCTATGAAAAACTGTTTTTT
-	TRBV19	TRBJ2-6	-	CASTWRSSGANVLTF	TGTGCCAGTACATGGCGCTCCTCTGGGGCCAACGTCCTGACTTTC
-	TRBV12-1	TRBJ1-2	once	CASSFALTGAYTF	TGTGCCAGCAGCTTTGCACTGACAGGGGCGTACACCTTC
TRBD1	TRBV6-5	TRBJ2-5	-	CASSYRTGGHQETQYF	TGTGCCAGCAGTTACCGGACAGGGGGCCATCAAGAGACCCAGTACTTC
-	TRBV30	TRBJ2-7	-	CAWDLGGDEQYF	TGTGCCTGGGACTTGGGGGGTGACGAGCAGTACTTC
-	TRBV2	TRBJ1-2	-	CASSEARGFPFTF	TGTGCCAGCAGTGAAGCGCGGGGGTTTCCTTTCACCTTC
TRBD1	TRBV5-4	TRBJ1-6	-	CASSLGQVGANSPLHF	TGTGCCAGCAGCCTAGGACAGGTCGGAGCTAATTCACCCCTCCACTTT
TRBD2	TRBV5-1	TRBJ2-7	-	CASSPSGVYEQYF	TGCGCCAGCAGCCCTAGCGGGGTTTACGAGCAGTACTTC
-	TRBV6-5	TRBJ2-5	many	CASSYGDGPGGGTQYF	TGTGCCAGCAGTTACGGCGACGGGCCCGGGGGTGGGACCCAGTACTTC
TRBD1	TRBV7-8	TRBJ1-2	-	CASSLANDRVNYGYTF	TGTGCCAGCAGCTTAGCGAACGACAGGGTGAACTATGGCTACACCTTC
-	TRBV6-1	TRBJ2-7	-	CASSEYPGLGEYF	TGTGCCAGCAGTGAATATCCGGGGCTAGGGGAGTACTTC
-	TRBV29-1	TRBJ1-5	-	CSGQDPNQPQHF	TGCAGCGGACAGGATCCGAATCAGCCCCAGCATTTT
-	TRBV6-6	TRBJ2-3	few	CASSYPTGTDTQYF	TGTGCCAGCAGTTACCCCACAGGGACAGATACGCAGTATTTT
-	TRBV28	TRBJ2-7	-	CASSGSSSGSYEQYF	TGTGCCAGCAGCGGTTCTAGCAGCGGGTCCTACGAGCAGTACTTC
-	TRBV5-4	TRBJ2-1	-	CASSLQASSYNEQFF	TGTGCCAGCAGCTTGCAGGCTAGCTCCTACAATGAGCAGTTCTTC
-	TRBV30	TRBJ2-1	-	CAWGQVWYEQFF	TGTGCCTGGGGCCAAGTTTGGTATGAGCAGTTCTTC
TRBD1	TRBV7-2	TRBJ2-7	-	CASSLALTGSYEQYF	TGTGCCAGCAGCTTAGCTTTGACAGGGTCCTACGAGCAGTACTTC
-	TRBV29-1	TRBJ1-2	-	CSAVGNGYTF	TGCAGCGCTGTCGGGAATGGCTACACCTTC
-	TRBV2	TRBJ2-5	few	CASGITQETQYF	TGTGCCAGCGGTATTACACAAGAGACCCAGTACTTC
TRBD2	TRBV2	TRBJ2-3	-	CASSGPPSGVTSTDTQYF	TGTGCCAGCAGTGGACCCCCTAGCGGGGTGACTAGCACAGATACGCAGTATTTT
-	TRBV28	TRBJ1-5	-	CASSLLDSLSNQPQHF	TGTGCCAGCAGTTTATTAGACAGTCTTAGCAATCAGCCCCAGCATTTT
-	TRBV20-1	TRBJ2-5	once	CSAIPVETQYF	TGCAGTGCTATCCCAGTGGAGACCCAGTACTTC
-	TRBV5-6	TRBJ1-5	-	CASSLEAGPGRNQPQHF	TGTGCCAGCAGCTTGGAGGCAGGCCCGGGGCGCAATCAGCCCCAGCATTTT
-	TRBV5-1	TRBJ2-1	-	CASSFGGSGSYNEQFF	TGCGCCAGCAGCTTTGGCGGTTCCGGCTCCTACAATGAGCAGTTCTTC
-	TRBV18	TRBJ2-7	many	CASKQGSGEQYF	TGTGCCAGCAAACAGGGATCGGGCGAGCAGTACTTC
TRBD1	TRBV5-1	TRBJ1-1	-	CASRGQGVRVPEAFF	TGCGCCAGCAGAGGACAGGGAGTAAGGGTCCCTGAAGCTTTCTTT
TRBD1	TRBV28	TRBJ1-2	-	CASTSGGKEGYTF	TGTGCCAGCACCTCAGGGGGCAAGGAAGGCTACACCTTC
-	TRBV2	TRBJ2-3	-	CASRALDTQYF	TGTGCCAGCCGGGCTTTAGATACGCAGTATTTT
-	TRBV14	TRBJ1-6	few	CASSQGSWSPLHF	TGTGCCAGCAGCCAAGGGTCTTGGTCACCCCTCCACTTT
-	TRBV4-1	TRBJ1-3	-	CASSQERIITGNTIYF	TGCGCCAGCAGCCAAGAACGGATTATCACTGGAAACACCATATATTTT
-	TRBV4-1	TRBJ1-5	few	CASSQDGGGNQPQHF	TGCGCCAGCAGCCAAGATGGGGGGGGTAATCAGCCCCAGCATTTT
TRBD2	TRBV7-2	TRBJ2-7	-	CASSVESSGGYEQYF	TGTGCCAGCAGCGTCGAAAGTAGCGGGGGCTACGAGCAGTACTTC
-	TRBV6-1	TRBJ2-5	-	CASSSNREYQETQYF	TGTGCCAGCTCGTCCAACAGGGAGTACCAAGAGACCCAGTACTTC
-	TRBV5-1	TRBJ2-3	-	CASSLEGGPLDTQYF	TGCGCCAGCAGCTTGGAGGGGGGCCCGTTGGATACGCAGTATTTT
-	TRBV19	TRBJ2-3	-	CASSPDTYTQYF	TGTGCCAGTAGTCCGGACACTTATACGCAGTATTTT
TRBD1	TRBV10-1	TRBJ1-2	-	CASSVDRGYGYTF	TGCGCCAGCAGTGTCGACAGGGGATATGGCTACACCTTC
TRBD1	TRBV11-1	TRBJ2-1	-	CASSLLDRGTFFF	TGTGCCAGCAGCTTACTAGACAGGGGGACTTTCTTCTTC
TRBD1	TRBV2	TRBJ2-5	-	CASSGSGGQLSRETQYF	TGTGCCAGCAGCGGCTCAGGGGGCCAGTTAAGCAGGGAGACCCAGTACTTC
TRBD1	TRBV27	TRBJ1-2	few	CASSFGDRGYSGYTF	TGTGCCAGCAGTTTTGGGGACAGGGGATATAGTGGCTACACCTTC
TRBD1	TRBV4-1	TRBJ1-5	-	CASSQGRQGANQPQHF	TGCGCCAGCAGCCAAGGCAGGCAGGGGGCTAATCAGCCCCAGCATTTT
-	TRBV6-1	TRBJ2-7	-	CASSSYYEQYF	TGTGCCAGCAGTTCCTACTACGAGCAGTACTTC
-	TRBV6-5	TRBJ1-1	-	CASGNLVNTEAFF	TGTGCCAGCGGGAACCTCGTGAACACTGAAGCTTTCTTT
-	TRBV11-2	TRBJ1-1	-	CASSRAGGRLNTEAFF	TGTGCCAGCAGCCGCGCTGGGGGCAGGTTGAACACTGAAGCTTTCTTT
TRBD1	TRBV28	TRBJ2-7	-	CASRRTGTGAYEQYF	TGTGCCAGCAGGCGGACCGGGACAGGGGCCTACGAGCAGTACTTC
TRBD1	TRBV5-5	TRBJ2-7	once	CASSLRQGGSSYEQYF	TGTGCCAGCAGCTTGCGACAGGGGGGGTCGTCCTACGAGCAGTACTTC
-	TRBV14	TRBJ2-1	-	CASSQEHGGNEQFF	TGTGCCAGCAGCCAAGAGCATGGAGGGAATGAGCAGTTCTTC